Listed here is a single T cell receptor beta chain. Its antigen remains unidentified. This sample is drawn from a study of human T cells and chemical hapten exposure. Study-wide results and caveats: There was no change with DPC sensitization in TCRs above 1 in 1000 frequency.

TCRdb processed the RACE reads anew with MiXCR; each CDR3 protein has one entry. The profile shows approximately 80,000 distinct CDR3 sequences, more than 10% of them singletons. The CDR3 spans 15 residues. The V segment lost 2 bases and the J segment 4 bases; nucleotides outside the gene matches: 4. Looked up from germline, CDR1 is SGHTA and CDR2 is FQGNSA. Time point denoted: patch test 3, about 24 weeks after DPC sensitization. Treatment defined: therapeutic diphenylcyclopropenone sensitization with weekly scalp DPC. The sample was whole blood, taken in connection with sensitization to the hapten diphenylcyclopropenone (DPC). V is TRBV7-2 and J is TRBJ1-4; 7 bases line up with TRBD1. This receptor was obtained from a woman aged 50 to 65 with alopecia areata. Some clones in this sample may be carry-over from other donors' samples. CDR3 in amino acids: CASSLMTGFNEKLFF. The CDR3 DNA sequence: TGTGCCAGCAGCTTAATGACAGGGTTTAATGAAAAACTGTTTTTT.